This T cell receptor beta chain was documented in a study of cytomegalovirus exposure and HLA in healthy donors. Overall study findings and caveats: One variant, a missense change in DCLRE1C, was linked in a later analysis to TCR beta V- and J-gene trimming.

Germline CDR1 reads KGHSH; CDR2 reads LQKENI. This CDR3 has 13 residues. Trimming stripped 5 bases from V and 0 bases from J, with 7 bases between. As concerns this clone: Its antigen is currently unknown.

The study ran its PCR with 60 Vbeta and 13 Jbeta primers. TCRdb's copy holds only in-frame clones and misses some; the assay was immunoSEQ multiplex PCR. In the table there are about 140,000 clones, roughly 84% of which are singletons. The sample consisted of PBMCs. The V gene is TRBV18, the J gene TRBJ1-2; D gene ambiguous. This clonotype originated in a boy between 2 and 10 years old in good health and CMV-seronegative. The CDR3 loop reads CASSGGSNYGYTF. In DNA form, the CDR3 reads TGTGCCAGCTCAGGAGGATCTAACTATGGCTACACCTTC. The variable domain in full, completed from reference TRBV18 and TRBJ1-2, reads NAGVMQNPRHLVRRRGQEARLRCSPMKGHSHVYWYRQLPEEGLKFMVYLQKENIIDESGMPKERFSAEFPKEGPSILRIQQVVRGDSAAYFCASSGGSNYGYTFGSGTRLTVV.